These T cell receptor beta chains were read from a single sample in a study of vaccination effects on CD4 cells after COVID-19. Repertoires were generated with immunoSEQ multiplex PCR, while TCRdb's copy carries only in-frame clones and drops some. The sample yields approximately 47,000 clones, 76% seen once. Their antigens remain unidentified. The sample consisted of CD4+ T cells from PBMCs cultured without peptide, taken before COVID-19 vaccination. The receptor set was obtained from a human donor who had a prior SARS-CoV-2 infection. CDR3s include the opening cysteine and the closing phenylalanine or tryptophan. The order of the fields is CDR3 length, D gene, clone size, V gene, J gene, CDR3 DNA, CDR3 protein. D genes are given only for firm matches. Part of the rows lack a size; the others show once, few, many or a class for expanded clones.

length: 13; D: .; size: .; V: TRBV7-9; J: TRBJ1-1; DNA: TGTGCCAGCAGCTTGCAGGGATTCGGTGAAGCTTTCTTT; CDR3: CASSLQGFGEAFF
length: 15; D: TRBD2; size: few; V: TRBV7-9; J: TRBJ2-1; DNA: TGTGCCAGCAGCTTATATAGCGGGGGCAACAATGAGCAGTTCTTC; CDR3: CASSLYSGGNNEQFF
length: 15; D: TRBD1; size: .; V: TRBV5-1; J: TRBJ2-7; DNA: TGCGCCAGCAGCTTGGTGGCAGGGGGCGCGGGGGAGCAGTACTTC; CDR3: CASSLVAGGAGEQYF
length: 13; D: .; size: .; V: TRBV2; J: TRBJ2-5; DNA: TGTGCCAGCAGTGATGGGCTAGTTGAGACCCAGTACTTC; CDR3: CASSDGLVETQYF
length: 14; D: .; size: .; V: TRBV3-1/TRBV3-2; J: TRBJ1-6; DNA: TGTGCCAGCAGCCAAGATGACAGGAGTTTATCCCTCCACTTT; CDR3: CASSQDDRSLSLHF
length: 14; D: .; size: .; V: TRBV30; J: TRBJ1-5; DNA: TGTGCCTGGGACCGTGGGCTTAGCAATCAGCCCCAGCATTTT; CDR3: CAWDRGLSNQPQHF
length: 11; D: .; size: .; V: TRBV24-1; J: TRBJ2-7; DNA: TGTGAGATTAAGGGAAAGGACGTGCAGTACTTC; CDR3: CEIKGKDVQYF
length: 14; D: .; size: few; V: TRBV5-1; J: TRBJ1-1; DNA: TGCGCCAGCAGCCCGGGTGGTTTGAACACTGAAGCTTTCTTT; CDR3: CASSPGGLNTEAFF
length: 16; D: TRBD1; size: .; V: TRBV19; J: TRBJ1-5; DNA: TGTGCCAGTAGTCCCGGGGACAGGGGGCAGGGTCAGCCCCAGCATTTT; CDR3: CASSPGDRGQGQPQHF
length: 15; D: TRBD2; size: .; V: TRBV30; J: TRBJ2-1; DNA: TGTGCCTGGAGTGCGTGGCGGGGGAGGAGCGATGAGCAGTTCTTC; CDR3: CAWSAWRGRSDEQFF
length: 18; D: TRBD1; size: .; V: TRBV7-2; J: TRBJ1-2; DNA: TGTGCCAGCAGCTCATTTTTTATAGCAGGACAGGGAATCTATGGCTACACCTTC; CDR3: CASSSFFIAGQGIYGYTF
length: 13; D: .; size: .; V: TRBV7-3; J: TRBJ1-1; DNA: TGTGCCAGCAGCTATGGGTTGAACACTGAAGCTTTCTTT; CDR3: CASSYGLNTEAFF
length: 13; D: .; size: .; V: TRBV5-1; J: TRBJ2-2; DNA: TGCGCCAGCACCAGGGGGGGGCCCGGGGAGCTGTTTTTT; CDR3: CASTRGGPGELFF
length: 15; D: TRBD1; size: .; V: TRBV6-6; J: TRBJ2-6; DNA: TGTGCCAGCAGTGCAGGGGGCGCTGGGGCCAACGTCCTGACTTTC; CDR3: CASSAGGAGANVLTF
length: 15; D: .; size: .; V: TRBV7-8; J: TRBJ1-5; DNA: TGTGCCAGCAGCTTAGACAGATATAGCAATCAGCCCCAGCATTTT; CDR3: CASSLDRYSNQPQHF
length: 12; D: TRBD1; size: .; V: TRBV5-1; J: TRBJ2-7; DNA: TGCGCCAGTGGACAGGGGGCCTACGAGCAGTACTTC; CDR3: CASGQGAYEQYF
length: 15; D: .; size: .; V: TRBV19; J: TRBJ2-4; DNA: TGTGCCAGCGCCGGAGGCGTTCTAGCCAAAAACATTCAGTACTTC; CDR3: CASAGGVLAKNIQYF
length: 14; D: TRBD1; size: .; V: TRBV7-8; J: TRBJ2-7; DNA: TGTGCCAGCAGCCAACGGGACAGCTCCTACGAGCAGTACTTC; CDR3: CASSQRDSSYEQYF
length: 16; D: TRBD2; size: .; V: TRBV18; J: TRBJ2-3; DNA: TGTGCCAGCTCACAGACTAGCGGGGGGACCACAGATACGCAGTATTTT; CDR3: CASSQTSGGTTDTQYF
length: 13; D: TRBD1; size: .; V: TRBV7-2; J: TRBJ2-2; DNA: TGTGCCAGCAGTATACAGGGGGCCGGGGAGCTGTTTTTT; CDR3: CASSIQGAGELFF